Each of the 24 T cell receptor beta chains below was sequenced from the same sample in a study of T cell responses to AZD1222 COVID-19 vaccine. This table comes from immunoSEQ multiplex PCR, and its TCRdb copy is limited to in-frame clones, with some not included. The table lists approximately 74,000 clones, roughly 89% of them singletons. Sample: peripheral blood, taken on day 0 of AZD1222 vaccination. These receptors originate from an adult in good health.

The chain joins TRBV6-1 to TRBJ2-7; perhaps TRBD1 as D (5 bases). There are 13 residues in the CDR3. The V end lost 2 bases, the J end lost 6 bases, and 11 bases lay between the germline ends. Germline CDR1 is MNHNS and CDR2 is SASEGT. CDR3 nucleotide sequence: TGTGCCAGCAGTGAACCGGGCCAGGGCGAGCAGTACTTC. Protein product: CASSEPGQGEQYF.

The CDR3 DNA follows: TGTGCCAGCCTAGTAGGCCTTGAAGCTTTCTTT. It specifies CASLVGLEAFF. The V call is TRBV28, the J call TRBJ1-1, with no clear D. CDR1 is MDHEN, CDR2 SYDVKM, per germline. This CDR3 has 11 amino acids. V lost 8 bases to trimming and J lost 7 bases, with 11 bases between them.

For the CDR3, the DNA is TGTGCCAGCAGCCCGACAGGGAACTATGGCTACACCTTC. Protein: CASSPTGNYGYTF. The rearrangement links TRBV3-1 (or the pseudogene TRBV3-2) to TRBJ1-2; TRBD1 matches at 7 bases. The CDR3 consists of 13 residues. Germline V gene lookup returns CDR1 LGHDT and CDR2 YNNKEL (reference sequence). The V segment lost 4 bases and the J segment 2 bases; nucleotides outside the gene matches: 1.

The chain is built from TRBV29-1 and TRBJ1-1, with 9 bases fitting TRBD1. V lost 1 base to trimming and J lost 5 bases; unmatched junction nucleotides: 11. Germline assignment: CDR1 SQVTM and CDR2 ANQGSEA. CDR3 length equals 16 residues. The CDR3 reads CSVEGDEGQGRTEAFF. CDR3 in DNA: TGCAGCGTTGAAGGGGATGAGGGACAGGGTCGGACTGAAGCTTTCTTT.

This clone was found once. The CDR3 DNA reads TGTGCCAGCAGCCATCACTCGAACACTGAAGCTTTCTTT. Its translation is CASSHHSNTEAFF. The gene calls are TRBV14 and TRBJ1-1; D remains unclear. CDR1 is SGHDN, CDR2 FVKESK, per germline. The V end lost 3 bases, the J end lost 1 base, and 6 bases lay between the germline ends. CDR3 length equals 13 residues.

The genes are TRBV20-1 and TRBJ1-6, with 7 bases identical to TRBD1. CDR1 is DFQATT and CDR2 is SNEGSKA in the germline V gene (reference sequence). Trimming took 6 bases from V and 13 from J; bases not matched to a gene: 6. This CDR3 has 11 amino acids. CDR3 residues: CSAGQVGPLHF. The CDR3 nucleotides read TGCAGTGCCGGACAGGTGGGTCCCCTCCACTTT.

The genes are TRBV6-4 and TRBJ2-1; 8 positions agree with TRBD2. Germline CDR1 and CDR2: MRHNA and SNTAGT. V shed 6 bases, J shed 7 bases, and the junction held 17 bases outside the gene matches. The CDR3 is made up of 17 amino acids. CDR3 nucleotides: TGTGCCAGCAGCGCCCTCATCCCGGGAGGGTTCCGGAATGAGCAGTTCTTC. Protein sequence: CASSALIPGGFRNEQFF.

The table lists this clone with a count of one. The chain links TRBV3-1 (or the pseudogene TRBV3-2) to TRBJ1-2; 8 bases align to TRBD1. Per germline, CDR1 LGHDT and CDR2 YNNKEL (reference sequence). This CDR3 comprises 15 residues. After removal of 6 bases from V and 5 bases from J, the junction contained 11 bases not matched to a gene. The CDR3 region has the DNA TGTGCCAGCAGACCTTCTGGACAGGGAAGTTATGGCTACACCTTC. Translated, it gives CASRPSGQGSYGYTF.

The chain links TRBV19 to TRBJ1-5; 9 nucleotides agree with TRBD1. Germline V gene data show CDR1 as LNHDA and CDR2 as SQIVND (reference sequence). Unmatched junction bases numbered 9, after V lost 6 bases and J lost 6 bases. The CDR3 sequence is 15 residues long. The CDR3 DNA reads TGTGCCAGTAGCATTCAGGACAGGGGACGTCAGCCCCAGCATTTT. This gives the protein CASSIQDRGRQPQHF.

The V gene is TRBV7-3, the J gene TRBJ2-7, with TRBD2 matching over 16 bases. Germline V gene data show CDR1 as SGHTA and CDR2 as FQGTGA. The V segment lost 5 bases and the J segment 5 bases; nucleotides outside the gene matches: 6. The CDR3 is made up of 16 amino acids. The CDR3 region has the DNA TGTGCCAGCAGCCCGGGACTAGCGGGGGGGCCCGACGAGCAGTACTTC. Translated, it gives CASSPGLAGGPDEQYF.

The chain combines TRBV19 with TRBJ2-4, with TRBD1 matching over 10 bases. J lost 7 bases, V lost 5 bases, and 5 bases had no gene match. Germline V gene lookup returns CDR1 LNHDA and CDR2 SQIVND (reference sequence). The CDR3 is made up of 14 amino acids. For the CDR3, the DNA is TGTGCCAGTAGTTCCCGGACAGGGGGGAACATTCAGTACTTC. It codes for CASSSRTGGNIQYF.

The chain joins TRBV7-9 to TRBJ2-5, with D maybe TRBD1 (7 bases). There are 15 residues in the CDR3. Trimming left V 3 bases short and J 4 bases short, with 15 bases between. CDR1 SEHNR and CDR2 FQNEAQ come from the germline V gene (reference sequence). DNA for the CDR3: TGTGCCAGCAGCTTGGGGCAGGGGGAGGTAGAGACCCAGTACTTC. Translating gives CASSLGQGEVETQYF.

J is TRBJ1-5 and V is TRBV3-1 (or the pseudogene TRBV3-2); maybe TRBD1 (6 bases). The CDR3 runs to 15 residues. V lost 1 base and J 5 bases, leaving 12 bases between the germline ends. Germline CDR1 and CDR2: LGHDT and YNNKEL (reference sequence). Written as DNA, the CDR3 is TGTGCCAGCAGCCAAGGAGGGACACCTCATCAGCCCCAGCATTTT. It is translated as CASSQGGTPHQPQHF.

The chain couples TRBV7-3 to TRBJ2-7; D uncertain. Germline V gene lookup returns CDR1 SGHTA and CDR2 FQGTGA. V lost 11 bases and J 0 bases, leaving 8 bases between the germline ends. The CDR3 runs to 11 residues. The CDR3 bases are TGTGCCGGACCCCCCTCCTACGAGCAGTACTTC. Translation: CAGPPSYEQYF.

The table lists this clone with a few counts. The chain employs TRBV29-1 and TRBJ1-5; D is ambiguous. The germline CDR1 and CDR2 sequences are SQVTM and ANQGSEA. The CDR3 extends over 14 amino acids. Trimming removed 4 bases from V and 0 bases from J, with 10 bases in between. CDR3: CSVGEQSSNQPQHF. In nucleotides, the CDR3 is TGCAGCGTTGGAGAGCAGTCTAGCAATCAGCCCCAGCATTTT.

The genes are TRBV19 and TRBJ2-3, with 10 bases fitting TRBD2. Losses at the gene ends were 6 bases for V and 5 bases for J; bases not matched to a gene: 11. This CDR3 region has 16 residues. The germline CDR1 and CDR2 sequences are LNHDA and SQIVND (reference sequence). CDR3: CASRASGSASVDTQYF. The DNA of the CDR3 is TGTGCCAGTAGGGCTAGCGGGAGCGCAAGTGTAGATACGCAGTATTTT.

V usage is TRBV2 and J usage is TRBJ2-6, with D possibly being TRBD1 or TRBD2 (5 bases each). The CDR3 has 14 amino acids. The V gene lost 11 bases and the J gene lost 2 bases, with 13 bases spanning the gap. Germline V lookup: CDR1 SNHLY, CDR2 FYNNEI. The CDR3 nucleotides read TGTGCCGGCAAGACGGGGCCTGGGGCCAACGTCCTGACTTTC. It codes for CAGKTGPGANVLTF.

CDR3 amino acids: CASSPTGTVTEAFF. The CDR3 DNA reads as TGTGCCAGCAGCCCGACGGGGACAGTCACTGAAGCTTTCTTT. V gene TRBV7-2 combines with J gene TRBJ1-1; 7 bases are a match to TRBD1. The germline V gene has CDR1 SGHTA and CDR2 FQGNSA. The CDR3 is made up of 14 amino acids. J gave up 4 bases and V 5 bases, and 7 bases lay outside the gene matches.

The J gene is TRBJ1-3, the V gene TRBV29-1; D is ambiguous. The CDR3 is 15 residues long. Trimming removed 2 bases at V and 2 bases at J, with 13 bases between. Germline CDR1 and CDR2: SQVTM and ANQGSEA. The DNA of the CDR3 is TGCAGCGTTGAAACAGTCTCTTCGACTGGAAACACCATATATTTT. Translation gives CSVETVSSTGNTIYF.

The J gene is TRBJ2-1, the V gene TRBV5-1; D gene unclear. The V end was cut by 0 bases, the J end by 10 bases, with 8 bases between. The CDR3 length is 12 residues. Germline V lookup: CDR1 SGHRS, CDR2 YFSETQ. The CDR3 loop is CASSLEFLEQFF. CDR3 bases: TGCGCCAGCAGCTTGGAATTCTTGGAGCAGTTCTTC.

This clone was found a few times. The genes are TRBV5-1 and TRBJ1-2, with TRBD1 matching over 7 bases. J was trimmed by 9 bases and V by 4 bases; bases with no gene match: 9. This CDR3 is built from 13 residues. The germline V gene encodes CDR1 SGHRS and CDR2 YFSETQ. The CDR3 loop is CASSADREVSYTF. As DNA, the CDR3 is TGCGCCAGCAGCGCCGACAGGGAAGTGAGCTACACCTTC.

This clone was seen a handful of times. The sample contains more than one DNA sequence encoding this CDR3. The gene calls are TRBV9 and TRBJ2-3, with D unclear. The V gene lost 2 bases and the J gene lost 0 bases, with 7 bases spanning the gap. The CDR3 has 14 residues. Germline V gene data show CDR1 as SGDLS and CDR2 as YYNGEE. CDR3 in amino acids: CASSVDPSTDTQYF. The CDR3, as DNA: TGTGCCAGCAGCGTGGATCCTAGCACAGATACGCAGTATTTT.

The V gene is TRBV30, the J gene TRBJ2-2; D possibly corresponds to TRBD2 (5 bases). V lost 4 bases to trimming and J lost 1 base, with 10 bases between them. CDR1 GTSNPN and CDR2 SVGIG come from the germline V gene (reference sequence). This CDR3 comprises 14 residues. CDR3 sequence: CAWIWAGNTGELFF. DNA for the CDR3: TGTGCCTGGATTTGGGCGGGGAACACCGGGGAGCTGTTTTTT.

In this sample, this clone turned up once. The chain uses TRBV10-3 and TRBJ2-7; TRBD1 might be the D (6 bases). The length of the CDR3 is 14 residues. In germline, CDR1 is ENHRY, CDR2 SYGVKD. Trimming shortened V by 7 bases and J by 1 base, and 14 bases separated the two germline ends. The CDR3 DNA sequence: TGTGCCATCACCCCTGCACAGGGTTCCTACGAGCAGTACTTC. Its protein product is CAITPAQGSYEQYF.